This T cell receptor (beta chain) appears in the sequencing data of a study of T cell changes during pregnancy in multiple sclerosis. This CDR3 is 14 amino acids long. With 4 bases clipped from V and 4 bases from J, the junction kept 2 bases outside the gene matches. CDR1 SGHRS and CDR2 YFSETQ come from the germline V gene. Assay: immunoSEQ multiplex PCR; the TCRdb copy retains only in-frame clones and omits some. The repertoire holds around 62,000 clones, nearly 90% seen once, with roughly 2.7% in the top ten. The chain joins TRBV5-1 to TRBJ1-4, with TRBD1 matching 9 bases. The sequence came from a female donor with multiple sclerosis, enrolled in a pregnancy study. Sequencing used peripheral blood, obtained in the first trimester of pregnancy. The DNA of the CDR3 is TGCGCCAGCAGCGCGGGACAGGGTAATGAAAAACTGTTTTTT. Encoded protein: CASSAGQGNEKLFF.